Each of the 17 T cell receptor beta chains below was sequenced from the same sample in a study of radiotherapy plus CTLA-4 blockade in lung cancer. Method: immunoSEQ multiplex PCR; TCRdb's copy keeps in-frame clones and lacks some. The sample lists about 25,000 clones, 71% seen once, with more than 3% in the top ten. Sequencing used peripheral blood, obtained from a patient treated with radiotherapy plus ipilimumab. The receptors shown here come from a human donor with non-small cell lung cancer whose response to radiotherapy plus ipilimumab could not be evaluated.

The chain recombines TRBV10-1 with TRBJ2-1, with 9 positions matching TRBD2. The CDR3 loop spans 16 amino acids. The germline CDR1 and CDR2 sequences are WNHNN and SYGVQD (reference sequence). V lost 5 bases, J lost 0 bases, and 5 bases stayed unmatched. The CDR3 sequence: CASSTQLAGSYNEQFF. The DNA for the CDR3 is TGCGCCAGCAGTACGCAACTAGCGGGCTCCTACAATGAGCAGTTCTTC.

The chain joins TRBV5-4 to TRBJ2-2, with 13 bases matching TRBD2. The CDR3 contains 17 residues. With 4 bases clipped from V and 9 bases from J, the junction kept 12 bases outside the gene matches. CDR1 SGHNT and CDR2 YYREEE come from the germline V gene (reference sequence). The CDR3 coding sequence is TGTGCCAGCAGCCCCCAGGGACTAGCGGGATCAATCCGGGAGCTGTTTTTT. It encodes CASSPQGLAGSIRELFF.

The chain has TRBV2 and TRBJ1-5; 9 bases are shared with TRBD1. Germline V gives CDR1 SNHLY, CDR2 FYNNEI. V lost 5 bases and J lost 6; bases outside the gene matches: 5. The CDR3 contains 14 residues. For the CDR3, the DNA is TGTGCCAGCAGTTCTGACAGGGGGAGTCAGCCCCAGCATTTT. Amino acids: CASSSDRGSQPQHF.

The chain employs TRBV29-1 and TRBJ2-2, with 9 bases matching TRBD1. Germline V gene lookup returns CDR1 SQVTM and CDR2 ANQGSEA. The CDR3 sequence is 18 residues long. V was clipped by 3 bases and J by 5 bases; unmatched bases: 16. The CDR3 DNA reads TGCAGCGTTGAGGGGCGGGGAGACAGGGGGACACGAACCGGGGAGCTGTTTTTT. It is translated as CSVEGRGDRGTRTGELFF.

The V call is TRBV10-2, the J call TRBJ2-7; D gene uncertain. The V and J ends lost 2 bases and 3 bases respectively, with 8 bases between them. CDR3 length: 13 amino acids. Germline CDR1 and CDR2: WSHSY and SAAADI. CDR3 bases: TGCGCCAGCAGTGAGGCCCCCAGCTACGAGCAGTACTTC. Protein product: CASSEAPSYEQYF.

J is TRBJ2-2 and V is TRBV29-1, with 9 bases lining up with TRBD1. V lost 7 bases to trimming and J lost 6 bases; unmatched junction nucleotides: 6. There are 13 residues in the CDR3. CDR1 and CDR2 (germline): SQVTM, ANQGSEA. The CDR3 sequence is CSARQGGAGELFF. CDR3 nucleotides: TGCAGCGCCCGACAGGGGGGAGCCGGGGAGCTGTTTTTT.

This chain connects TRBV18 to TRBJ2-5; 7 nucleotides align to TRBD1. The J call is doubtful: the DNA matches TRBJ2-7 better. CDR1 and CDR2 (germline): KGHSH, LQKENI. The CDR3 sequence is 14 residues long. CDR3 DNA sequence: TGTGCCAGCTCACCAAGACAGGGAGCCTACGAGCAGTACTTC. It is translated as CASSPRQGAYEQYF.

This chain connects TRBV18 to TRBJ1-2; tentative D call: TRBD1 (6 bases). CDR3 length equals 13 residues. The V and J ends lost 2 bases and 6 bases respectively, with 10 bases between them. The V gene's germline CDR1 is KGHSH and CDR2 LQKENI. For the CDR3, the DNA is TGTGCCAGCTCACCAAGACCAGGGGATGGCTACACCTTC. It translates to CASSPRPGDGYTF.

For the CDR3, the DNA is TGTGCCAGCAGTACCCAACAGGGAACTGAAGCTTTCTTT. It codes for CASSTQQGTEAFF. This rearrangement joins TRBV2 to TRBJ1-1, with TRBD1 as a possible D gene (6 bases). Germline V gene lookup returns CDR1 SNHLY and CDR2 FYNNEI. Trimming left V 5 bases short and J 5 bases short, with 12 bases between. CDR3 length: 13 amino acids.

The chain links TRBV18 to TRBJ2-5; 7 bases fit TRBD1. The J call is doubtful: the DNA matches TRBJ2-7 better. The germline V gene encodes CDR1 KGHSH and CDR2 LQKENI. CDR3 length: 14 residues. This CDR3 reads CASSPGTASYEQYF. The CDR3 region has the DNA TGTGCCAGCTCACCTGGGACAGCGAGCTACGAGCAGTACTTC.

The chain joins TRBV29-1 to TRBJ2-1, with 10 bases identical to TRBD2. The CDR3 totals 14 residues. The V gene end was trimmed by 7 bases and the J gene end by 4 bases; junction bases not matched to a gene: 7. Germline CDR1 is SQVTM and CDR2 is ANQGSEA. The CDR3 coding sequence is TGCAGCGCCGCGCCTAGCGGGGGATACAATGAGCAGTTCTTC. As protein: CSAAPSGGYNEQFF.

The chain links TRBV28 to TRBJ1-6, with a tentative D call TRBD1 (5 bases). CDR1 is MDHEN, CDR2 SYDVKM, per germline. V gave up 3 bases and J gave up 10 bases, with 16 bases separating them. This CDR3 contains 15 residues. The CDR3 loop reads CASSFSQPGGSPLHF. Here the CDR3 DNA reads TGTGCCAGCAGTTTCTCCCAACCGGGGGGGTCACCCCTCCACTTT.

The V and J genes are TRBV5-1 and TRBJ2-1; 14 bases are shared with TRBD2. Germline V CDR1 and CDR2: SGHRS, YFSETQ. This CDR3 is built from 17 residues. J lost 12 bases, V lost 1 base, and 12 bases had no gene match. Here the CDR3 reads CASSLRYPGLAGAGQFF. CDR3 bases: TGCGCCAGCAGCTTGAGGTACCCGGGACTAGCGGGAGCAGGGCAGTTCTTC.

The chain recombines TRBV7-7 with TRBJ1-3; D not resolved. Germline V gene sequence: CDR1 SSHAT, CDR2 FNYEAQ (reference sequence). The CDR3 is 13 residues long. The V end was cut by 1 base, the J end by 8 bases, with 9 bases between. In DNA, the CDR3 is TGTGCCAGCAGCTTAGGGCTCGGGTACACCATATATTTT. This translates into CASSLGLGYTIYF.

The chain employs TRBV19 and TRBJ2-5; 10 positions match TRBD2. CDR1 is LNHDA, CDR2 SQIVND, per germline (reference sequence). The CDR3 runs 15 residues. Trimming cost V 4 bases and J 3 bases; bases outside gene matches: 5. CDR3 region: CASSTLLAGEETQYF. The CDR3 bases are TGTGCCAGTAGTACCCTGCTAGCGGGAGAAGAGACCCAGTACTTC. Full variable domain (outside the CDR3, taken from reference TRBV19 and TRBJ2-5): DGGITQSPKYLFRKEGQNVTLSCEQNLNHDAMYWYRQDPGQGLRLIYYSQIVNDFQKGDIAEGYSVSREKKESFPLTVTSAQKNPTAFYLCASSTLLAGEETQYFGPGTRLLVL.

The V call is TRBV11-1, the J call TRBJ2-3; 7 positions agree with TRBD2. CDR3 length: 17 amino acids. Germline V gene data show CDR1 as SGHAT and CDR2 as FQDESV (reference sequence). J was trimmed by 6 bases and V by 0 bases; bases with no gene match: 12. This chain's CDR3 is CASSLANGGGRSDTQYF. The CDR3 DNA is TGTGCCAGCAGCTTAGCGAACGGGGGAGGGAGGTCGGATACGCAGTATTTT.

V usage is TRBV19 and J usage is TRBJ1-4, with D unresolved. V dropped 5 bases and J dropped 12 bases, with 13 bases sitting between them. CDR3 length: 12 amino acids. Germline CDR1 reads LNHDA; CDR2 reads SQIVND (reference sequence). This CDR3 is CASSPSRRELFF. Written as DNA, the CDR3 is TGTGCCAGTAGTCCTTCCCGTCGCGAACTGTTTTTT.